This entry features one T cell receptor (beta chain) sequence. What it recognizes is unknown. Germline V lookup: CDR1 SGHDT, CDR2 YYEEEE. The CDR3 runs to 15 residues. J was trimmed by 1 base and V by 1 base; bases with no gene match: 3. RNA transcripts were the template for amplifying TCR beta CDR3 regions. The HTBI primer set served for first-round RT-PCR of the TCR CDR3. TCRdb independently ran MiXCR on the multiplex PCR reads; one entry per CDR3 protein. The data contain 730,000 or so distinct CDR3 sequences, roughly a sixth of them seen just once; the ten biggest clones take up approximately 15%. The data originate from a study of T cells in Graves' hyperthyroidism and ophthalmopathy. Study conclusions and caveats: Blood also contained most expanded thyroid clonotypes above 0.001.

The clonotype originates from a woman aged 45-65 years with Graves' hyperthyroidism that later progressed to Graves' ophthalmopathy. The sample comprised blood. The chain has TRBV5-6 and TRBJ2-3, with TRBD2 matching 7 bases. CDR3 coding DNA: TGTGCCAGCAGCTTGTCGGGGGGATGCACAGATACGCAGTATTTT. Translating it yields CASSLSGGCTDTQYF.